This T cell receptor beta chain was profiled in a study of cytotoxic CD8 clonotypes in ibrutinib-treated CLL. On the study more broadly: Investigators reported about 24 partial and 2 complete responses; after median approximately 74 months, roughly 15 patients remained remitted and about 12 progressed. Study-level results: Sustained-remission and progressing patients' sampling times differed.

The TCR beta libraries used approximately 2 micrograms of genomic DNA that came from cryopreserved PBMCs. The germline V gene encodes CDR1 LGHNA and CDR2 YSLEER. V was pared by 0 bases and J by 2 bases, with 8 bases between. CDR3 size: 14 residues. Assay used: immunoSEQ multiplex PCR; TCRdb lists only in-frame clones, some missing. The sample yields about 50,000 clones, 50% to 65% seen once. Turning to this clone: Its antigen remains unidentified.

The clonotype was recovered from a human donor with chronic lymphocytic leukemia. The chain links TRBV4-3 to TRBJ2-7; no clear D. The source was PBMCs, collected at disease progression, from a patient treated with ibrutinib. CDR3 nucleotide sequence: TGCGCCAGCAGCCAAGATCACCTAGCCTACGAGCAGTACTTC. Translating it yields CASSQDHLAYEQYF.